This TCR beta chain was retrieved from a study of radiation and T cells in renal cell carcinoma. Across the study: Nephrectomy followed 15 Gy stereotactic body radiation by 4 weeks.

Of note for this clone: What it recognizes is unknown.

Sequencing used immunoSEQ multiplex PCR; TCRdb keeps in-frame clones, though not all of them. The repertoire consists of about 130,000 clones, with roughly 80% occurring once and the leading ten covering less than 3.5%. The CDR3 runs 16 residues. The germline gives CDR1 LNHDA, CDR2 SQIVND (reference sequence). J gave up 4 bases and V 2 bases, and 7 bases lay outside the gene matches. Study-wide results and limits: Pretreatment tumor biopsies were lacking, so baseline clonotypes are unknown.

Indicated time point: baseline pretreatment blood. The treatment was: 15 Gy SBRT to primary tumor, nephrectomy 4 weeks later. Radiation-treated patients gave blood at baseline, week 2 and week 4. This renal cell carcinoma was of the clear cell type. This receptor was obtained from a woman aged 55 to 70 with renal cell carcinoma. This specimen was blood, taken from a patient whose treatment included radiotherapy and nephrectomy. This chain links TRBV19 with TRBJ1-5, with 8 positions matching TRBD1. In nucleotides, the CDR3 is TGTGCCAGTAGTATAAGGGCAGGGGGCGCGAATCAGCCCCAGCATTTT. Protein: CASSIRAGGANQPQHF.